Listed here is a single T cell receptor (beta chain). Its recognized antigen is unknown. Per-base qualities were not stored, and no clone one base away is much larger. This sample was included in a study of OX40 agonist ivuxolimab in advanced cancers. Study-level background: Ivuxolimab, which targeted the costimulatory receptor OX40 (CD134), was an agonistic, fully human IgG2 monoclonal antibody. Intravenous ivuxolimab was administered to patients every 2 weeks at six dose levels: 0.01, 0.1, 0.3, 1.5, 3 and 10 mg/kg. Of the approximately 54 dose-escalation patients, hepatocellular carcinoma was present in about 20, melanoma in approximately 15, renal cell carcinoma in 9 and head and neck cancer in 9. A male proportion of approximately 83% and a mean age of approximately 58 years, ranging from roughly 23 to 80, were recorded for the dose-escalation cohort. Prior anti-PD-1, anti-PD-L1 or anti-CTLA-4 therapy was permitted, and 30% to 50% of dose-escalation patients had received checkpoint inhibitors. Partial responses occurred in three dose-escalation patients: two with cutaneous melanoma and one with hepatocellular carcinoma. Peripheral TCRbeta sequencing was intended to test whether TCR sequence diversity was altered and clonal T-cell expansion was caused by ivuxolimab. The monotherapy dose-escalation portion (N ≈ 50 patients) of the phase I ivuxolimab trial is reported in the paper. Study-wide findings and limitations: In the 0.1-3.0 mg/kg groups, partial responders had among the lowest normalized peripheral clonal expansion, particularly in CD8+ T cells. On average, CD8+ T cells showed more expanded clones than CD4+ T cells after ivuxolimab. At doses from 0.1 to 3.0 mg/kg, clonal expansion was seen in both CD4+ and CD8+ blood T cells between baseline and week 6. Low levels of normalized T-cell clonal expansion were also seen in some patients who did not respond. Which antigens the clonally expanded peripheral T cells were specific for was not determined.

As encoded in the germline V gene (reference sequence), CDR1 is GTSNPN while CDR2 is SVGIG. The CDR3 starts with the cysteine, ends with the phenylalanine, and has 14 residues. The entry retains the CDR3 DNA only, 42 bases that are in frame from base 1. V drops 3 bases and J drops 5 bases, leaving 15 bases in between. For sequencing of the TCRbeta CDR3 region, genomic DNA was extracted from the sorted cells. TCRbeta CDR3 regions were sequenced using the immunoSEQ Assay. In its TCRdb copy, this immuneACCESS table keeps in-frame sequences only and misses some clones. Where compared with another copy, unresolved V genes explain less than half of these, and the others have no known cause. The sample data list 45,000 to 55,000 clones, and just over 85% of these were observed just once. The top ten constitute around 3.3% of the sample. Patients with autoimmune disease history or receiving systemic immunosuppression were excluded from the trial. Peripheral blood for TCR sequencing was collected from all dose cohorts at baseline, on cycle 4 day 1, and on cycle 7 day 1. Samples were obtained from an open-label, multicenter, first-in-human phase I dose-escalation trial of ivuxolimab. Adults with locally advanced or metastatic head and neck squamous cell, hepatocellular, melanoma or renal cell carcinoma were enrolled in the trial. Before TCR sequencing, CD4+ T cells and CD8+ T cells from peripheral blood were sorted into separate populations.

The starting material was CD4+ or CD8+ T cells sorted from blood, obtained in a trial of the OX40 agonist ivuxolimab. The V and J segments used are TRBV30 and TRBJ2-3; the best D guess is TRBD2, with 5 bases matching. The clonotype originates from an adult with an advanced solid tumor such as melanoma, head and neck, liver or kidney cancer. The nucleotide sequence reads TGTGCCTGGAGCTGGTTGGGAGCTGGAGATACGCAGTATTTT. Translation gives CAWSWLGAGDTQYF.